The source of this TCR beta chain is a study of T cell responses to AZD1222 COVID-19 vaccine. Germline values: CDR1 SGHTA, CDR2 FQGNSA. CDR3 length equals 16 residues. V was clipped by 1 base and J by 0 bases, with 10 bases between them. Repertoires were generated with immunoSEQ multiplex PCR, while TCRdb's copy carries only in-frame clones and drops some. The sample yields about 100,000 clones, about 83% seen once. Specimen: peripheral blood, collected on day 0 of AZD1222 vaccination. The source is an adult in good health. The chain uses TRBV7-2 and TRBJ1-5, with D possibly TRBD1 on 6 matching bases. CDR3 sequence: CASSLGGQYSNQPQHF. The CDR3, as DNA: TGTGCCAGCAGCTTAGGGGGACAATATAGCAATCAGCCCCAGCATTTT.